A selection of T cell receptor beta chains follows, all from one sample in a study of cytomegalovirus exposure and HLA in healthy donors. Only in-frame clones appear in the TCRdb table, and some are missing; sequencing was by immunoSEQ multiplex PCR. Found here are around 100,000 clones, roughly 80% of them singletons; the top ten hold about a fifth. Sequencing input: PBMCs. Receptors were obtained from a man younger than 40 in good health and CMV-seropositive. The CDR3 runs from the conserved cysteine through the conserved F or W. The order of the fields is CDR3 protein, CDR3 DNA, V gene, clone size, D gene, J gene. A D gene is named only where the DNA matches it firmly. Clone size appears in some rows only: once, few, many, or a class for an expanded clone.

CASQKQGTYEQYF TGTGCCAGCCAAAAACAGGGGACCTACGAGCAGTACTTC TRBV18 . TRBD1 TRBJ2-7
CASSQPGQGNTEAFF TGCGCCAGCAGCCAGCCGGGACAGGGGAACACTGAAGCTTTCTTT TRBV4-1 . TRBD1 TRBJ1-1
CASSDGQGLSSPLHF TGTGCCAGCAGCGACGGACAGGGCTTGAGTTCACCCCTCCACTTT TRBV9 . TRBD1 TRBJ1-6
CASSEVTGTEAFF TGTGCCAGCAGTGAAGTTACAGGAACTGAAGCTTTCTTT TRBV6-4 . . TRBJ1-1
CASSLTSTDTQYF TGTGCCAGCAGCCTGACTAGCACAGATACGCAGTATTTT TRBV14 . . TRBJ2-3
CASSYDRDQPQHF TGTGCCAGCAGTTATGACAGGGATCAGCCCCAGCATTTT TRBV6-5 . TRBD1 TRBJ1-5
CASSRDRGRSGELFF TGTGCCAGCAGCCGGGACAGGGGGCGATCCGGGGAGCTGTTTTTT TRBV4-2 . TRBD1 TRBJ2-2
CASSDSSGAPNRGYTF TGTGCCAGCAGTGACTCTAGCGGGGCGCCAAACCGGGGCTACACCTTC TRBV6-4 . . TRBJ1-2
CASSNGQGETGELFF TGCGCCAGCAGCAATGGACAGGGGGAGACCGGGGAGCTGTTTTTT TRBV5-1 . TRBD1 TRBJ2-2
CASRPWEGTNYGYTF TGTGCCAGCAGACCCTGGGAGGGGACTAACTATGGCTACACCTTC TRBV6-5 . . TRBJ1-2
CASSRRTAGSYEQYF TGTGCCAGCAGCCGCAGGACAGCAGGCTCCTACGAGCAGTACTTC TRBV14 few . TRBJ2-7
CASRRQGRAYNEQFF TGTGCCAGCAGACGACAGGGACGAGCCTACAATGAGCAGTTCTTC TRBV6-5 . TRBD1 TRBJ2-1
CASSYSRGGKSPLHF TGTGCCAGCAGTTACTCTAGGGGTGGTAAATCACCCCTCCACTTT TRBV6-5 few . TRBJ1-6
CASGLAGGEETQYF TGTGCTAGTGGTTTGGCCGGGGGGGAAGAGACCCAGTACTTC TRBV12-5 . TRBD2 TRBJ2-5
CSSSLATTNYGYTF TGTTCCAGCAGCTTAGCCACGACAAACTATGGCTACACCTTC TRBV7-9 . . TRBJ1-2
CASSEVQAGELFF TGTGCCAGCAGTGAAGTACAGGCCGGGGAGCTGTTTTTT TRBV2 few . TRBJ2-2
CASSYSGRGPYEQYF TGTGCCAGCAGTTACTCGGGCAGGGGGCCCTACGAGCAGTACTTC TRBV6-6 . TRBD1 TRBJ2-7
CASRLTESSNQPQHF TGTGCCAGCAGATTGACAGAATCTAGCAATCAGCCCCAGCATTTT TRBV6-1 . . TRBJ1-5
CASAPGLANEQFF TGTGCCAGCGCACCGGGACTAGCCAATGAGCAGTTCTTC TRBV9 . TRBD2 TRBJ2-1
CASSSIQGTNYGYTF TGTGCCAGCAGCTCGATACAGGGTACGAACTATGGCTACACCTTC TRBV11-2 once . TRBJ1-2
CATSRYDSYGYTF TGTGCCACCAGCAGATATGACAGCTATGGCTACACCTTC TRBV15 many . TRBJ1-2
CASSYGGEGYQVEAFF TGTGCCAGCAGTTACGGGGGGGAGGGCTACCAGGTTGAAGCTTTCTTT TRBV6-5 . . TRBJ1-1
CSSSWGGVEAFF TGTTCCAGCAGCTGGGGGGGGGTTGAAGCTTTCTTT TRBV7-9 . . TRBJ1-1
CASSLGQSNSPLHF TGTGCCAGCAGTTTGGGACAGTCCAATTCACCCCTCCACTTT TRBV7-3 . TRBD1 TRBJ1-6
CASSLALRQGSSYNSPLHF TGTGCCAGCAGCTTGGCCCTCCGTCAGGGCAGCTCCTATAATTCACCCCTCCACTTT TRBV5-6 . . TRBJ1-6
CASSPELAGKHEQFF TGTGCCAGCAGCCCCGAGCTAGCGGGGAAGCATGAGCAGTTCTTC TRBV11-3 . TRBD2 TRBJ2-1
CASSQRFDTEAFF TGTGCCAGCAGTCAGAGGTTTGACACTGAAGCTTTCTTT TRBV6-6 . . TRBJ1-1
CASSPRTGRASFSGELFF TGTGCCAGCAGCCCCCGGACAGGGCGAGCGTCATTCTCCGGGGAGCTGTTTTTT TRBV4-2 . TRBD1 TRBJ2-2
CASSYSIRGGGTEAFF TGTGCCAGCAGTTACTCGATCCGGGGAGGTGGCACTGAAGCTTTCTTT TRBV6-6 . . TRBJ1-1
CASSPTGSPYTEAFF TGCGCCAGCAGCCCAACAGGGAGCCCTTACACTGAAGCTTTCTTT TRBV5-1 . . TRBJ1-1
CASGKGQGENNEQFF TGTGCTAGTGGTAAGGGACAGGGGGAGAACAATGAGCAGTTCTTC TRBV12-5 . TRBD1 TRBJ2-1
CATSGRDRGPYQPQHF TGTGCCACCAGCGGCCGGGACAGGGGACCCTATCAGCCCCAGCATTTT TRBV15 . TRBD1 TRBJ1-5
CASSDPGQGASYGYTF TGCGCCAGCAGCGACCCCGGACAGGGGGCTTCGTATGGCTACACCTTC TRBV5-1 once TRBD1 TRBJ1-2
CASSPDRVAEAFF TGTGCCAGCTCACCGGACAGGGTTGCTGAAGCTTTCTTT TRBV18 . TRBD1 TRBJ1-1
CASSGVAETGELFF TGTGCCAGCAGTGGGGTAGCGGAGACCGGGGAGCTGTTTTTT TRBV25-1 once . TRBJ2-2
CASSKQGEEDQPQHF TGTGCCAGCAGTAAACAGGGGGAAGAGGATCAGCCCCAGCATTTT TRBV2 . TRBD1 TRBJ1-5
CASSSGRAGNTEAFF TGTGCCAGCAGTTCCGGGAGGGCAGGGAACACTGAAGCTTTCTTT TRBV6-6 . . TRBJ1-1
CASSGTSFGTDTQYF TGTGCCAGCAGCGGTACTAGCTTCGGCACAGATACGCAGTATTTT TRBV9 . . TRBJ2-3
CASSVGIAGKGTDTQYF TGTGCCAGCAGCGTAGGAATAGCGGGGAAGGGCACAGATACGCAGTATTTT TRBV9 . TRBD2 TRBJ2-3
CASSPVTGENTEAFF TGCGCCAGCAGCCCGGTGACAGGGGAGAACACTGAAGCTTTCTTT TRBV5-1 . TRBD1 TRBJ1-1
CASSLIASPYNEQFF TGTGCCAGCAGCCTAATAGCGAGTCCCTACAATGAGCAGTTCTTC TRBV5-6 few . TRBJ2-1
CASSDRRAVNTEAFF TGTGCCAGCAGCGACCGGAGGGCGGTGAACACTGAAGCTTTCTTT TRBV9 . . TRBJ1-1
CASSYRPGQGSYEQYF TGTGCCAGCAGCTACCGACCGGGACAGGGCTCCTACGAGCAGTACTTC TRBV5-4 . TRBD1 TRBJ2-7
CASREGGLAGPKTDTQYF TGTGCCAGCAGGGAAGGGGGACTAGCGGGGCCGAAGACAGATACGCAGTATTTT TRBV21-1 . . TRBJ2-3
CAISAQGHQETQYF TGTGCCATCAGTGCCCAGGGGCACCAAGAGACCCAGTACTTC TRBV10-3 . . TRBJ2-5
CASSPRVGDTEAFF TGTGCCAGCAGCCCCAGGGTCGGCGACACTGAAGCTTTCTTT TRBV11-3 once . TRBJ1-1
CASSPGTSAYF TGTGCCAGCAGTCCCGGGACTAGCGCATATTTT TRBV2 . TRBD2 TRBJ2-3
CASSETPEGWYGYTF TGTGCCAGCAGTGAAACCCCGGAGGGTTGGTATGGCTACACCTTC TRBV6-1 . . TRBJ1-2
CASRIDDRVRNQPQHF TGTGCCAGTCGGATCGATGACAGGGTACGCAATCAGCCCCAGCATTTT TRBV19 . TRBD1 TRBJ1-5
CASSSGTGDRPQHF TGTGCCAGCAGCTCCGGGACAGGCGATCGTCCCCAGCATTTT TRBV7-8 . TRBD1 TRBJ1-5
CASSDRGTLAKNIQYF TGTGCCAGCAGTGATAGGGGTACCCTAGCCAAAAACATTCAGTACTTC TRBV2 few . TRBJ2-4
CASSRRQFGQGDGNTIYF TGTGCCAGCAGCCGTCGGCAATTCGGACAAGGAGATGGAAACACCATATATTTT TRBV9 . . TRBJ1-3
CASSASTYGYTF TGTGCCAGCAGCGCCTCCACTTATGGCTACACCTTC TRBV9 . . TRBJ1-2
CASSPIWGIGPQHF TGTGCCAGCTCCCCTATCTGGGGCATCGGGCCCCAGCATTTT TRBV18 few . TRBJ1-5
CASSPGLNQPQHF TGTGCCAGCAGCCCGGGACTAAATCAGCCCCAGCATTTT TRBV27 . . TRBJ1-5